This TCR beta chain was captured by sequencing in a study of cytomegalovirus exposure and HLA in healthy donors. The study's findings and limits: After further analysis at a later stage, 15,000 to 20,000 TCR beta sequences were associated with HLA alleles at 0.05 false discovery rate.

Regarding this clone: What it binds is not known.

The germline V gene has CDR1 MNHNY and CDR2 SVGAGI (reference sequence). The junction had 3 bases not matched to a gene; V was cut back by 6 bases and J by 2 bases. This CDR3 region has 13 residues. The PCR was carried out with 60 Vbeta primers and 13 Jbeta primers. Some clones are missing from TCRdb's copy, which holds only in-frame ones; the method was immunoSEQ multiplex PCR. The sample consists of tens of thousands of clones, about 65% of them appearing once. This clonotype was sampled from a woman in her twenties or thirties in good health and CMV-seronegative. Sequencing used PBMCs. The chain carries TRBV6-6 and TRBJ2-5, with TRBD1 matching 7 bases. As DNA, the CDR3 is TGTGCCAGCAGAAGACAGGGACAAGAGACCCAGTACTTC. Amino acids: CASRRQGQETQYF.